The sequence of this T cell receptor beta chain was determined in a study of T cell responses to AZD1222 COVID-19 vaccine. The study, taken as a whole, reports: The sample set comprised mostly white British donors with more females, and clonal diversity was possibly underestimated.

Data came from immunoSEQ multiplex PCR; TCRdb stores just in-frame clones and leaves some out. The data show around 130,000 clones, 86% seen once. For this clone: Its matching antigen is unknown.

The CDR3 length is 15 residues. The germline V gene has CDR1 MNHEY and CDR2 SVGEGT. The trim removed 0 bases at V and 0 bases at J, leaving 1 base unmatched. The chain has TRBV6-2 or TRBV6-3 and TRBJ1-1; 7 nucleotides match TRBD1. The sample here was peripheral blood, taken on day 0 of AZD1222 vaccination. The TCR was taken from an adult in good health. The CDR3 nucleotides are TGTGCCAGCAGTTACTCAACAGGGGTGAACACTGAAGCTTTCTTT. Amino acids: CASSYSTGVNTEAFF.